This T cell receptor beta chain was retrieved from a study of OX40 agonist ivuxolimab in advanced cancers. On the study more broadly: Aged about 23 to 80 with a mean of approximately 57 years, they were around 79% male. Partial responses were recorded for three patients, including one with hepatocellular carcinoma and two with cutaneous melanoma.

The table came from immunoSEQ multiplex PCR; TCRdb's copy has only in-frame clones and leaves some out. The data show over 150,000 clones, roughly 92% seen once. Germline V gives CDR1 MNHEY, CDR2 SMNVEV (reference sequence). V was pared by 3 bases and J by 8 bases, with 13 bases between. The CDR3 runs to 13 residues. The receptor was isolated from an adult with an advanced solid tumor such as melanoma, head and neck, liver or kidney cancer. The starting material was CD4+ or CD8+ T cells sorted from blood, obtained in a trial of the OX40 agonist ivuxolimab. This chain joins TRBV27 and TRBJ1-2; D is uncertain. The CDR3 DNA reads TGTGCCAGCAGTTTGTATAGGGATAAGGGCTACACCTTC. Protein: CASSLYRDKGYTF.